This T cell receptor beta chain was observed in a study of CD8+CD57+ T cells in acquired aplastic anemia (dated by TCRdb to 2016 to 2019). A note on the overall study: Extracted DNA from sorted CD4+ and CD8+ cells averaged approximately 3 ug, ranging from roughly 0.19 to 27.4 ug. CD8+CD57+ expansion was defined as a frequency above the mean frequency observed in healthy subjects. The paper as a whole reports these results and caveats: Roughly 30 CD8+ CDR3 sequences were shared between patients and controls but appeared highly expressed in patients and within their immunodominant clones. Patients and healthy controls showed no significant difference in CD8+ Simpson's diversity (P=0.060).

Patients chosen for sequencing had shown expansion of CD8+CD57+ cells by flow cytometry. Severe acquired aplastic anemia was diagnosed in all patients according to International Study of Aplastic Anemia and Agranulocytosis and Camitta criteria. No therapy had been received by the patients at the time of blood sampling. In this study, sorted CD4+ and CD8+ T cells from the blood of healthy subjects and of severe aplastic anemia patients had their TCR repertoires deep-sequenced. In the USA, patient enrollment took place under clinicaltrials.gov protocols 00001620, 01623167, 00001397, 00071045, 00081523 and 00961064. Ficoll-Paque density gradient centrifugation was used to isolate peripheral blood mononuclear cells. CD4+ and CD8+ T cells were sorted by FACS or magnetic beads before DNA extraction. Profiling of TCR beta VDJ combinations and CDR3 sequences used genomic DNA as the template. An Illumina HiSeq 2000 was the platform used for TCR repertoire sequencing. The paper's processing steps were these. Repertoires were assessed using TRBV/TRBJ rearrangement plots, CDR3 size and DJ length profiles, and Simpson's diversity index. Whichever DNA sequence was most abundant in the deep sequencing data was defined as the immunodominant clone. CDR3 amino acid sequences were checked for sharing across subjects and were also compared against the VDJdb database and published repertoires. The public reads were run again by TCRdb, first through fastp at Q25 and then through MiXCR, and only productive beta chains were kept. Here each entry gathers all rows of one CDR3 protein and keeps the most common genes and DNA. TCRdb's processing, not the authors' own work, is the source of the V and J calls. The sample data list 100,000 to 150,000 distinct CDR3 sequences, and 55% to 70% of these were observed just once. The top ten hold around 29% of the sample.

In the case of this clonotype: Its cognate antigen has yet to be identified. Base qualities are not provided; no much larger clone lies one nucleotide away.

The germline V gene provides CDR1 SNHLY and CDR2 FYNNEI. The CDR3 starts with the cysteine, ends with the phenylalanine, and has 15 residues. CDR3 DNA is the only sequence kept; it has 45 bases, read in frame from the first base. A distance of 15 bases separates the germline ends of V and J, which lose 6 bases and 1 base respectively. The TCR was taken from a human donor with aplastic anemia. The sample was sorted CD4+, CD8+, or CD8+CD57+ T cells (not recorded which) from PBMCs. Rearrangement joined TRBV2 to TRBJ1-1; tentative D gene TRBD1, with 5 bases matching. CDR3 loop: CASSSRVIPNTEAFF. The DNA reads TGTGCCAGCAGCTCCAGGGTAATTCCGAACACTGAAGCTTTCTTT.